The 13 T cell receptor beta chains presented below share a single source sample, sequenced in a study of regulatory T cells in long-lasting Graves disease. The time point here: newly diagnosed GD, antithyroid drugs for less than 3 months. Extracted RNA from PBMCs served as the source of the TCR library. In building TCR beta libraries, iRepertoire HTBI primers were used together with Arm-PCR of CDR3 regions. MiXCR, run by TCRdb on the multiplex PCR reads, gives a single entry per CDR3 protein. The sample consists of fewer than 500,000 distinct CDR3 sequences, roughly 16% of them appearing once. This sample also appeared in a second study, on T cells in Graves' hyperthyroidism and ophthalmopathy.

This material consisted of peripheral blood mononuclear cells (PBMCs), taken at new diagnosis, from a patient treated with antithyroid drugs. Source of these receptors: a man in his forties or fifties with Graves disease.

This sequence joins TRBV14 and TRBJ2-3; D is ambiguous. V lost 0 bases and J lost 4, with 5 bases in between. In germline, CDR1 is SGHDN, CDR2 FVKESK. The CDR3 covers 13 residues. In DNA form, the CDR3 reads TGTGCCAGCAGCCAAGACTGGGCAGATACGCAGTATTTT. This translates into CASSQDWADTQYF.

This chain joins TRBV6-1 and TRBJ1-2; D is undetermined. Per germline, CDR1 MNHNS and CDR2 SASEGT. Between the trimmed V and J ends, which lost 7 bases and 8 bases, there was a span of 17 bases. This CDR3 has 13 residues. In DNA form, the CDR3 reads TGTGCCAGCACCCCTCGCGGGGAGCGCGGCTACACCTTC. Protein: CASTPRGERGYTF.

This clonotype was found a few times. This chain uses TRBV4-2 with TRBJ2-1; 8 bases map to TRBD2. This CDR3 region has 17 residues. J was trimmed by 6 bases and V by 0 bases; bases with no gene match: 10. Germline-derived CDR1 and CDR2 are LGHNA and YNFKEQ. The CDR3 spells CASSQEFIGLAPNEQFF. DNA for the CDR3: TGTGCCAGCAGCCAAGAGTTCATCGGACTAGCCCCCAATGAGCAGTTCTTC.

This clonotype was counted a few times. V is TRBV20-1 and J is TRBJ2-3; D uncertain. Germline V lookup: CDR1 DFQATT, CDR2 SNEGSKA (reference sequence). This CDR3 has 14 residues. Trimming took 2 bases from V and 4 from J, leaving 13 bases between them. CDR3 sequence (DNA): TGCAGTGCTAGATCCCCGCGACCACCAGATACGCAGTATTTT. Its translation: CSARSPRPPDTQYF.

Written as DNA, the CDR3 is TGTGCCAGCAGCCGCCCGGGACGAAGGGAGGAGCAGCCCCAGCATTTT. Translation: CASSRPGRREEQPQHF. The J gene is TRBJ1-5, the V gene TRBV6-1, with TRBD1 as a possible D gene (5 bases). The germline gives CDR1 MNHNS, CDR2 SASEGT. Between the trimmed V and J ends, which lost 6 bases and 7 bases, there was a span of 22 bases. This CDR3 has 16 residues.

J is TRBJ2-2 and V is TRBV11-2; D unclear. Germline CDR1 SGHAT, CDR2 FQNNGV. The CDR3 loop spans 12 amino acids. The V end was cut by 1 base, the J end by 9 bases, with 6 bases between. The CDR3 region is CASSLGPRELFF. DNA of the CDR3: TGTGCCAGCAGCTTAGGTCCGAGGGAGCTGTTTTTT.

The chain links TRBV30 to TRBJ1-2, with 12 bases aligning to TRBD1. The CDR3 totals 14 residues. V dropped 1 base and J dropped 8; count of bases not matched to a gene: 5. Germline assignment: CDR1 GTSNPN and CDR2 SVGIG (reference sequence). This chain's CDR3 is CAWSGDRGRLGYTF. The CDR3 DNA sequence: TGTGCCTGGAGTGGGGACAGGGGGCGTTTGGGCTACACCTTC.

This clonotype has at least ten counts. The chain combines TRBV30 with TRBJ1-1, with a possible D match to TRBD1 (6 bases). V lost 0 bases and J 6 bases, leaving 11 bases between the germline ends. Germline V gene sequence: CDR1 GTSNPN, CDR2 SVGIG (reference sequence). The CDR3 is made up of 13 amino acids. CDR3 nucleotides: TGTGCCTGGAGTGTCCGGGGGCCGGCTGAAGCTTTCTTT. Protein product: CAWSVRGPAEAFF. Full variable domain (missing parts from reference TRBV30 and TRBJ1-1): SQTIHQWPATLVQPVGSPLSLECTVEGTSNPNLYWYRQAAGRGLQLLFYSVGIGQISSEVPQNLSASRPQDRQFILSSKKLLLSDSGFYLCAWSVRGPAEAFFGQGTRLTVV.

The table lists this clonotype with many counts. The chain employs TRBV7-9 and TRBJ1-1; D remains ambiguous. Germline-derived CDR1 and CDR2 are SEHNR and FQNEAQ (reference sequence). Deletions cut 3 bases from V and 7 bases from J, with 9 bases between. The CDR3 has 12 residues. CDR3 in amino acids: CASSFYDLEAFF. As DNA, the CDR3 is TGTGCCAGCAGCTTCTATGATCTTGAAGCTTTCTTT.

In its sample, this clonotype was seen many times. The V call is TRBV2, the J call TRBJ1-1; a weak D match, TRBD1 (6 bases). Trimming removed 11 bases at V and 0 bases at J, with 13 bases between. This CDR3 has 13 residues. Germline V gives CDR1 SNHLY, CDR2 FYNNEI. CDR3 sequence: CAYGTRMNTEAFF. The CDR3 DNA is TGTGCCTACGGGACACGGATGAACACTGAAGCTTTCTTT.

Many counts were recorded for this clonotype. The chain employs TRBV30 and TRBJ2-1; D gene unclear. The length of the CDR3 is 12 residues. CDR1 and CDR2 (germline): GTSNPN, SVGIG (reference sequence). The CDR3 nucleotides read TGTGTCTCGGAAGGTAGCCAGAATGAGCAGTTCTTC. Protein: CVSEGSQNEQFF.

This clonotype has ten or more counts. The gene calls are TRBV6-2 or TRBV6-3 and TRBJ2-1, with 8 bases identical to TRBD2. Germline V gives CDR1 MNHEY, CDR2 SVGEGT. This CDR3 spans 13 amino acids. Losses at the gene ends were 4 bases for V and 5 bases for J; bases not matched to a gene: 1. The CDR3 DNA reads as TGTGCCAGCAGTTTTAGCGGGAACAATGAGCAGTTCTTC. Protein: CASSFSGNNEQFF.

The V gene is TRBV19, the J gene TRBJ2-1; possibly TRBD2 for D (6 bases). This CDR3 region has 16 residues. Germline CDR1 LNHDA, CDR2 SQIVND (reference sequence). V was trimmed by 2 bases and J by 0 bases, leaving 11 bases between them. CDR3 loop: CASSILGGPSYNEQFF. The CDR3 nucleotides read TGTGCCAGTAGTATACTCGGGGGTCCCTCCTACAATGAGCAGTTCTTC. The complete variable domain, with remaining parts taken from reference TRBV19 and TRBJ2-1, reads DGGITQSPKYLFRKEGQNVTLSCEQNLNHDAMYWYRQDPGQGLRLIYYSQIVNDFQKGDIAEGYSVSREKKESFPLTVTSAQKNPTAFYLCASSILGGPSYNEQFFGPGTRLTVL.